These 18 T cell receptor beta chains were all obtained from the same sample, sequenced in a study of blood T cell repertoires in COVID-19. Produced via immunoSEQ multiplex PCR; TCRdb's table is partial and in-frame only. This sample has some 190,000 clones, with around nine tenths found just once. Sequencing was carried out using peripheral blood. Source of these receptors: a man aged 25 to 45 with acute or convalescent COVID-19.

This rearrangement joins TRBV21-1 to TRBJ2-3; the table's D call, TRBD2, was not checked against the DNA. TRBV21-1 has pseudogene status. The length of the CDR3 is 16 residues. The CDR3, as DNA: TGTGCCAGCAGCAAAGGGACTAGCGGGAGCCCAGATACGCAGTATTTT. Amino acids: CASSKGTSGSPDTQYF.

The rearrangement uses TRBV23-1 and TRBJ2-2, with TRBD1 matching over 7 bases. TRBV23-1 is identified as an open reading frame with a role that is uncertain. The trim removed 2 bases at V and 0 bases at J, leaving 3 bases unmatched. This CDR3 contains 16 residues. The CDR3 reads CASSQPTGANTGELFF. The DNA for the CDR3 is TGCGCCAGCAGTCAACCTACAGGGGCGAACACCGGGGAGCTGTTTTTT.

V gene TRBV6-5 combines with J gene TRBJ2-1; a weak D match, TRBD2 (5 bases). The CDR3 runs to 12 residues. Germline V CDR1 and CDR2: MNHEY, SVGAGI. V gave up 9 bases and J gave up 8 bases, with 14 bases separating them. The CDR3 nucleotides are TGTGCCAGTGGGGAGAGAGGCGATGAGCAGTTCTTC. As protein: CASGERGDEQFF.

This chain joins TRBV30 and TRBJ1-4; 9 positions agree with TRBD1. V shed 7 bases, J shed 8 bases, and the junction held 8 bases outside the gene matches. This CDR3 has 13 amino acids. Germline V CDR1 and CDR2: GTSNPN, SVGIG (reference sequence). CDR3 coding DNA: TGTGCCTCCCAGACAGGGGGGGGCGAAAAACTGTTTTTT. This translates into CASQTGGGEKLFF.

This sequence joins TRBV18 and TRBJ1-1; weak D call: TRBD1 (5 bases). The V end was cut by 1 base, the J end by 4 bases, with 19 bases between. Germline V gene data show CDR1 as KGHSH and CDR2 as LQKENI. The CDR3 length is 17 residues. As DNA, the CDR3 is TGTGCCAGCTCACCACTAAAGTTAGGTTCAGGGTCCACTGAAGCTTTCTTT. Its translation is CASSPLKLGSGSTEAFF.

CDR3 loop: CASSPKRQRSYNEQFF. The CDR3 DNA sequence: TGTGCCAGCAGCCCCAAACGCCAGCGCTCCTACAATGAGCAGTTCTTC. The chain uses TRBV3-1 (or the pseudogene TRBV3-2) and TRBJ2-1; D is undetermined. This CDR3 region has 16 residues. V shed 4 bases and J shed 0 bases, with 13 bases lying between them. Germline V CDR1 and CDR2: LGHDT, YNNKEL (reference sequence).

The chain combines TRBV3-1 (or the pseudogene TRBV3-2) with TRBJ2-7; D ambiguous. Germline V CDR1 and CDR2: LGHDT, YNNKEL (reference sequence). Trimming removed 0 bases from V and 0 bases from J, with 6 bases in between. The length of the CDR3 is 14 residues. Here the CDR3 DNA reads TGTGCCAGCAGCCAAGATCATTTCTCCTACGAGCAGTACTTC. Amino acid sequence: CASSQDHFSYEQYF.

This clone was counted a single time. The chain carries TRBV28 and TRBJ1-2; weak D call: TRBD1 (5 bases). V lost 6 bases and J lost 4, with 18 bases in between. The CDR3 is 15 amino acids. The germline V gene has CDR1 MDHEN and CDR2 SYDVKM. CDR3 amino acids: CASRQQETLFYGYTF. The CDR3 coding sequence is TGTGCCAGCAGACAACAGGAGACTCTTTTCTATGGCTACACCTTC.

The chain links TRBV5-5 to TRBJ2-7; 7 bases map to TRBD2. Germline V gene sequence: CDR1 SGHKS, CDR2 YYEKEE (reference sequence). Trimming at V came to 4 bases and at J to 0 bases, leaving 1 base not matched to a gene. The CDR3 is 13 residues long. CDR3 sequence: CASSRDYSYEQYF. Written as DNA, the CDR3 is TGTGCCAGCAGCCGGGACTACTCCTACGAGCAGTACTTC.

The chain employs TRBV28 and TRBJ1-2; the match to TRBD1 covers 10 bases. Trimming took 1 base from V and 6 from J; bases not matched to a gene: 5. The CDR3 totals 15 residues. Germline V gives CDR1 MDHEN, CDR2 SYDVKM. Here the CDR3 DNA reads TGTGCCAGCAGTTTATTATCGGGACAGGGGAATGGCTACACCTTC. Protein: CASSLLSGQGNGYTF.

The chain links TRBV18 to TRBJ1-1; no firm D call. Trimming pared 3 bases from V and 1 base from J, leaving 9 bases between. The CDR3 is made up of 14 amino acids. Germline assignment: CDR1 KGHSH and CDR2 LQKENI. The CDR3 DNA reads as TGTGCCAGCTCACCGACTGATCAGAACACTGAAGCTTTCTTT. This codes for CASSPTDQNTEAFF.

The chain carries TRBV18 and TRBJ1-5; a weak D match, TRBD1 (6 bases). The V and J ends lost 4 bases and 7 bases respectively, with 14 bases between them. Germline assignment: CDR1 KGHSH and CDR2 LQKENI. The CDR3 covers 14 residues. CDR3 DNA sequence: TGTGCCAGCTCACTGAACAGGGTGAGGCAGCCCCAGCATTTT. Amino acids: CASSLNRVRQPQHF.

This clone was recorded a few times. The V and J genes are TRBV5-3 and TRBJ1-4; weak D call: TRBD1 (5 bases). TRBV5-3 belongs to the ORF category, with a function that is uncertain. The CDR3 sequence is 16 residues long. V lost 7 bases to trimming and J lost 8 bases, with 24 bases between them. CDR3 DNA: TGTGCCAGACACCTTCTAGGATGGGGGGTACGAGAAAAACTGTTTTTT. Protein: CARHLLGWGVREKLFF.

This clone was detected once. The chain recombines TRBV7-3 with TRBJ1-1; tentative D call: TRBD1 (5 bases). CDR1 is SGHTA, CDR2 FQGTGA, per germline. The CDR3 consists of 13 residues. V gave up 1 base and J gave up 5 bases, with 8 bases separating them. The CDR3 bases are TGTGCCAGCAGCTTAATGCCAGGGACTGAAGCTTTCTTT. Translation gives CASSLMPGTEAFF.

The chain uses TRBV9 and TRBJ1-3; D is undetermined. The CDR3 spans 15 residues. Germline V CDR1 and CDR2: SGDLS, YYNGEE. Trimming stripped 2 bases from V and 0 bases from J, with 9 bases between. In DNA, the CDR3 is TGTGCCAGCAGCGTCGAGACATCCTCTGGAAACACCATATATTTT. Protein product: CASSVETSSGNTIYF.

The chain combines TRBV10-1 with TRBJ2-1; 10 nucleotides agree with TRBD2. Germline trimming cut 3 bases from V and 3 bases from J; bases unmatched to any gene: 5. The CDR3 covers 16 residues. Germline V CDR1 and CDR2: WNHNN, SYGVQD (reference sequence). This chain's CDR3 is CASSDPTSGNYNEQFF. Here the CDR3 DNA reads TGCGCCAGCAGTGACCCTACTAGCGGGAACTACAATGAGCAGTTCTTC.

This chain uses TRBV6-5 with TRBJ1-4, with 9 bases lining up with TRBD1. Germline CDR1 is MNHEY and CDR2 is SVGAGI. The J segment lost 7 bases and the V segment lost 4 bases, leaving 10 bases of the junction unmatched. This CDR3 spans 16 amino acids. CDR3 in DNA: TGTGCCAGCAGTTCTCTACTCACAGGGGGCATTGAAAAACTGTTTTTT. This encodes CASSSLLTGGIEKLFF.

V gene TRBV5-4 combines with J gene TRBJ2-5; 7 bases fit TRBD2. Unmatched junction bases numbered 11, after V lost 4 bases and J lost 2 bases. The germline V gene has CDR1 SGHNT and CDR2 YYREEE (reference sequence). The CDR3 length is 16 residues. CDR3: CASSRPGTKWQETQYF. The CDR3 DNA reads TGTGCCAGCAGCCGCCCCGGGACTAAGTGGCAAGAGACCCAGTACTTC.